Listed below are T cell receptor beta chains from one sample, sequenced in a study of OX40 agonist ivuxolimab in advanced cancers. The repertoire was sequenced with immunoSEQ multiplex PCR; TCRdb's copy has only in-frame clones and lacks some. The sample holds tens of thousands of clones, about 78% seen once. Sequences were derived from CD4+ or CD8+ T cells sorted from blood, sampled in a trial of the OX40 agonist ivuxolimab. These receptors all stem from an adult with an advanced solid tumor such as melanoma, head and neck, liver or kidney cancer. Both conserved end residues are part of each CDR3. The D gene is left open where the match is weak. Rows give clone size only sometimes, using once, few, many, or a class for an expanded clone.

abundance	d_gene	v_gene	j_gene	CDR3aa	CDR3nt
NA	NA	TRBV14	TRBJ2-6	CASSNQVPRSGANVLTF	TGTGCCAGCAGCAATCAGGTTCCCCGCTCTGGGGCCAACGTCCTGACTTTC
NA	TRBD1	TRBV2	TRBJ1-1	CASSEGTGREAFF	TGTGCCAGCAGTGAAGGGACAGGGCGGGAAGCTTTCTTT
NA	TRBD2	TRBV7-6	TRBJ2-2	CASSLGTSGGPNTGELFF	TGTGCCAGCAGCTTGGGGACTAGCGGGGGCCCTAACACCGGGGAGCTGTTTTTT
NA	TRBD2	TRBV2	TRBJ2-3	CASSEGLAVSTDTQYF	TGTGCCAGCAGTGAAGGACTAGCGGTTAGCACAGATACGCAGTATTTT
NA	TRBD1	TRBV9	TRBJ2-7	CASSPQGGDYEQYF	TGTGCCAGCAGCCCACAGGGGGGCGACTACGAGCAGTACTTC
once	NA	TRBV7-9	TRBJ2-1	CASTLHGLNNEQFF	TGTGCCAGCACCCTCCACGGCCTTAACAATGAGCAGTTCTTC
NA	TRBD1	TRBV29-1	TRBJ1-2	CSVPGQLYGYTF	TGCAGCGTTCCGGGACAGCTTTATGGCTACACCTTC
NA	NA	TRBV4-1	TRBJ2-3	CASSQVDSLLIPQYF	TGCGCCAGCAGCCAAGTTGATAGCTTGTTGATTCCGCAGTATTTT
NA	NA	TRBV27	TRBJ2-1	CASSHKGLSYNEQFF	TGTGCCAGCAGCCATAAGGGACTGTCCTACAATGAGCAGTTCTTC
NA	NA	TRBV28	TRBJ1-6	CASMASVLYNSPLHF	TGTGCCAGCATGGCCAGCGTACTCTATAATTCACCCCTCCACTTT
NA	NA	TRBV7-3	TRBJ2-7	CASSYGVEELAPYYEQYF	TGTGCCAGCAGCTATGGGGTGGAGGAACTAGCCCCCTACTACGAGCAGTACTTC
NA	TRBD1	TRBV7-8	TRBJ1-1	CASSLVWDSSNTEAFF	TGTGCCAGCAGCTTAGTATGGGACAGCTCGAACACTGAAGCTTTCTTT
NA	TRBD1	TRBV11-2	TRBJ2-7	CASSSAGGRYEQYF	TGTGCCAGCAGCTCGGCAGGGGGTCGGTACGAGCAGTACTTC
NA	TRBD1	TRBV28	TRBJ2-4	CASSPWTGTAKNIQYF	TGTGCCAGCAGTCCGTGGACAGGGACAGCCAAAAACATTCAGTACTTC
NA	NA	TRBV6-5	TRBJ2-7	CASSPNHYEQYF	TGTGCCAGCAGCCCAAATCACTACGAGCAGTACTTC
NA	NA	TRBV7-3	TRBJ2-2	CASSSSGEGELFF	TGTGCCAGCAGCTCCTCCGGCGAGGGGGAGCTGTTTTTT
few	NA	TRBV28	TRBJ1-2	CASSLPSERSYGYTF	TGTGCCAGCAGTTTACCGTCAGAGAGATCTTATGGCTACACCTTC
NA	NA	TRBV6-6	TRBJ2-5	CASETEFQETQYF	TGTGCCAGCGAGACAGAATTCCAAGAGACCCAGTACTTC
NA	TRBD2	TRBV4-1	TRBJ2-1	CASSLPGLAGGSSYNEQFF	TGCGCCAGCAGCCTACCGGGACTAGCGGGGGGCTCCTCCTACAATGAGCAGTTCTTC
NA	NA	TRBV9	TRBJ2-7	CASSVEGGARDEQYF	TGTGCCAGCAGCGTAGAGGGGGGCGCAAGGGACGAGCAGTACTTC
once	NA	TRBV11-2	TRBJ1-1	CASSLDHGGQLVEAFF	TGTGCCAGCAGCTTAGATCACGGAGGACAGTTAGTTGAAGCTTTCTTT
NA	TRBD1	TRBV13	TRBJ2-1	CASSLGAGTGSNEQFF	TGTGCCAGCAGCTTGGGGGCCGGGACAGGTTCCAATGAGCAGTTCTTC
NA	TRBD1	TRBV4-3	TRBJ1-1	CASSRDRGNTEAFF	TGCGCCAGCAGCCGAGACAGGGGGAACACTGAAGCTTTCTTT
NA	TRBD1	TRBV4-1	TRBJ2-7	CASRPRTGGSYEQYF	TGCGCCAGCAGGCCGAGGACAGGTGGGTCCTACGAGCAGTACTTC
NA	NA	TRBV2	TRBJ1-4	CASSERVTNEKLFF	TGTGCCAGCAGTGAACGGGTCACTAATGAAAAACTGTTTTTT
once	TRBD1	TRBV5-6	TRBJ2-7	CASSPGQGIYEQYF	TGTGCCAGCAGCCCGGGACAGGGAATCTACGAGCAGTACTTC
NA	NA	TRBV6-5	TRBJ2-7	CASSYSSGGYEQYF	TGTGCCAGCAGTTACTCGTCGGGCGGCTACGAGCAGTACTTC
NA	TRBD2	TRBV19	TRBJ2-2	CASSIPTSRLNTGELFF	TGTGCCAGTAGTATCCCGACTAGCAGATTGAACACCGGGGAGCTGTTTTTT
few	TRBD1	TRBV15	TRBJ1-2	CATSTDRERGYGYTF	TGTGCCACCAGCACGGACAGGGAAAGGGGCTATGGCTACACCTTC
NA	NA	TRBV29-1	TRBJ2-3	CSVCGGGNTDTQYF	TGCAGCGTGTGTGGGGGAGGAAACACAGATACGCAGTATTTT
NA	NA	TRBV7-3	TRBJ2-1	CASSLGPGVPNEQFF	TGTGCCAGCAGCCTGGGGCCAGGGGTACCCAATGAGCAGTTCTTC
NA	NA	TRBV4-1	TRBJ2-1	CASSQALLFFF	TGCGCCAGCAGCCAAGCCCTACTATTTTTCTTC
NA	NA	TRBV27	TRBJ1-1	CASSWEGSMNTEAFF	TGTGCCAGCAGTTGGGAGGGGTCCATGAACACTGAAGCTTTCTTT
NA	NA	TRBV7-6	TRBJ1-1	CASSLAGQDTEAFF	TGTGCCAGCAGCTTAGCAGGGCAGGACACTGAAGCTTTCTTT
NA	TRBD2	TRBV15	TRBJ2-1	CATSREGLVGGDEQFF	TGTGCCACCAGCAGAGAAGGACTAGTGGGAGGGGATGAGCAGTTCTTC
NA	TRBD1	TRBV4-1	TRBJ1-2	CASSHGQGLAGYTF	TGCGCCAGCAGCCACGGACAGGGATTGGCCGGCTACACCTTC
once	NA	TRBV2	TRBJ1-5	CASSDSYSNQPQHF	TGTGCCAGCAGTGACAGCTATAGCAATCAGCCCCAGCATTTT
NA	NA	TRBV7-3	TRBJ2-2	CASSLYGGVNTGELFF	TGTGCCAGCAGCTTATACGGGGGAGTAAACACCGGGGAGCTGTTTTTT
NA	NA	TRBV11-2	TRBJ2-7	CASSSIRDKPYEQYF	TGTGCCAGCAGCTCGATACGGGACAAACCCTACGAGCAGTACTTC
NA	NA	TRBV29-1	TRBJ2-5	CSVGRGGGQETQYF	TGCAGCGTTGGCCGAGGAGGGGGCCAAGAGACCCAGTACTTC
NA	TRBD1	TRBV7-3	TRBJ2-1	CASSSGQGADEQFF	TGTGCCAGCAGCTCGGGACAGGGGGCCGATGAGCAGTTCTTC
once	NA	TRBV28	TRBJ1-1	CASSSGVSTEAFF	TGTGCCAGCAGTTCAGGGGTCAGCACTGAAGCTTTCTTT
NA	TRBD2	TRBV15	TRBJ2-7	CATSRVSSGYVEQYF	TGTGCCACCAGCAGAGTATCTAGCGGCTACGTGGAGCAGTACTTC
few	TRBD1	TRBV19	TRBJ1-5	CASSPKEGAFPNQPQHF	TGTGCCAGTAGCCCAAAGGAGGGGGCTTTCCCCAATCAGCCCCAGCATTTT